The entry that follows covers one TCR beta chain sequence. The antigen remains unidentified. Germline loops: CDR1 SGHRS, CDR2 YFSETQ. CDR3 size: 15 residues. Unmatched junction bases numbered 7, after V lost 7 bases and J lost 5 bases. This sample stems from a study of cytomegalovirus exposure and HLA in healthy donors. Study-wide results and limits: When the data were analyzed later, several of the most significant clusters appeared to be linked to common viral pathogens.

Amplification used 60 Vbeta primers and 13 Jbeta primers. Produced via immunoSEQ multiplex PCR; TCRdb's table is partial and in-frame only. The table lists hundreds of thousands of clones, roughly 79% of them singletons, with 1.5% to 2% in the top ten. The chain joins TRBV5-1 to TRBJ2-2, with TRBD1 identical over 11 bases. Sample: PBMCs. This clonotype originated in a male donor in good health and CMV-seronegative. The chain's CDR3 is CASEGTGGETGELFF. The CDR3, as DNA: TGCGCCAGCGAGGGGACAGGGGGAGAAACCGGGGAGCTGTTTTTT.